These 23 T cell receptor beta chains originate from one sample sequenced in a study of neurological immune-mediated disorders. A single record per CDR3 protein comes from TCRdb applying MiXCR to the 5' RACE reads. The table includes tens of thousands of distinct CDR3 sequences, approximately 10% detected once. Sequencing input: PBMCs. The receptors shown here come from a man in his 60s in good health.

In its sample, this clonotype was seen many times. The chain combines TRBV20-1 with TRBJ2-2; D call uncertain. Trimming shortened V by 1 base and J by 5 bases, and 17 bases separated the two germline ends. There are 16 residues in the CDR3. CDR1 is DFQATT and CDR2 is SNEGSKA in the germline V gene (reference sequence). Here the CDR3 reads CSARGLGGVTTGELFF. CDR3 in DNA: TGCAGTGCTAGAGGCCTCGGTGGGGTGACGACCGGGGAGCTGTTTTTT.

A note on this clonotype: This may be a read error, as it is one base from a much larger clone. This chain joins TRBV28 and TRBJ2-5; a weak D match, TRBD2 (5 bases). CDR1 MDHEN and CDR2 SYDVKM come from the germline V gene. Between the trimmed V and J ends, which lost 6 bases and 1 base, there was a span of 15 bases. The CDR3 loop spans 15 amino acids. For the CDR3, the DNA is TGTGCCAGCAGACCCACCGGGAATCCCCAAGAGACCCAGTACTTC. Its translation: CASRPTGNPQETQYF.

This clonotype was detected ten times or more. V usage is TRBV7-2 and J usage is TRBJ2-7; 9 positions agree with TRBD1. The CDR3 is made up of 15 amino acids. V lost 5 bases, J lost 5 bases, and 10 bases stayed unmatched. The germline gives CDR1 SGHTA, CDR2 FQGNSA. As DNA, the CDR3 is TGTGCCAGCAGCCGCCCGGACAGGGGTATTCACGAGCAGTACTTC. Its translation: CASSRPDRGIHEQYF.

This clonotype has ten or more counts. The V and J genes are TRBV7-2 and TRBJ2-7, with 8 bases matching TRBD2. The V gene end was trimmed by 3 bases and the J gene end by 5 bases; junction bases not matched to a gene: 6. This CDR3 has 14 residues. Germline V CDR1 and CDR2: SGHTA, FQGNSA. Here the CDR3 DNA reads TGTGCCAGCAGCTTTTATCGGGGGGGACACGAGCAGTACTTC. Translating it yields CASSFYRGGHEQYF. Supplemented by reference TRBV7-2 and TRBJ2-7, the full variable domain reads GAGVSQSPSNKVTEKGKDVELRCDPISGHTALYWYRQSLGQGLEFLIYFQGNSAPDKSGLPSDRFSAERTGGSVSTLTIQRTQQEDSAVYLCASSFYRGGHEQYFGPGTRLTVT.

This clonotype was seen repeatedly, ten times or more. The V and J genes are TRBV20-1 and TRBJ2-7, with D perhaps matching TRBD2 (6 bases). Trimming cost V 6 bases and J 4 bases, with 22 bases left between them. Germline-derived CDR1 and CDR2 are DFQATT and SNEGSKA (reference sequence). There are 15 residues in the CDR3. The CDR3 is CSAPPSGRDGYEQYF. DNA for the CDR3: TGCAGTGCCCCACCCTCGGGGCGGGACGGGTACGAGCAGTACTTC.

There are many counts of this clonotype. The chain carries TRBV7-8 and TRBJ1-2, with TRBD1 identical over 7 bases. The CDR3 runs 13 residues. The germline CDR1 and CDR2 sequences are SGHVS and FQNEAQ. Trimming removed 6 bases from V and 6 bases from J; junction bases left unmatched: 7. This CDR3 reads CASSRQGRDGYTF. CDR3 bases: TGTGCCAGCAGTCGACAGGGTAGAGATGGCTACACCTTC.

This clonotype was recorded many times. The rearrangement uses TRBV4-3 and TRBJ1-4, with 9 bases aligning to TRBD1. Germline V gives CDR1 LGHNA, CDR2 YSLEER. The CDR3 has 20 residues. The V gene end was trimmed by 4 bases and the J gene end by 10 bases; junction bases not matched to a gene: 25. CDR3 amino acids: CASSPDLLPGQGASAGKLFF. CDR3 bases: TGCGCCAGCAGCCCTGACTTACTTCCGGGACAGGGAGCTAGCGCCGGAAAACTGTTTTTT.

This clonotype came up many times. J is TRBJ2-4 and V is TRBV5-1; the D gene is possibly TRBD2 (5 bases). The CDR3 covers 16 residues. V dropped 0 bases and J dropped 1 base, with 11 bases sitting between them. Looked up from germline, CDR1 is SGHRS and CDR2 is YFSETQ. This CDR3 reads CASSLDLALAKNIQYF. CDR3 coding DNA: TGCGCCAGCAGCTTGGACTTAGCGTTGGCCAAAAACATTCAGTACTTC.

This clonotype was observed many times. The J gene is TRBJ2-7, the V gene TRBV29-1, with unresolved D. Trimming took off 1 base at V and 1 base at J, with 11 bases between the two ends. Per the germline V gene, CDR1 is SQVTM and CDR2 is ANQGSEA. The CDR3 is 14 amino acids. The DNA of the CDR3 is TGCAGCGTTGAAGGGACGACTGATTCCTACGAGCAGTACTTC. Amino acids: CSVEGTTDSYEQYF.

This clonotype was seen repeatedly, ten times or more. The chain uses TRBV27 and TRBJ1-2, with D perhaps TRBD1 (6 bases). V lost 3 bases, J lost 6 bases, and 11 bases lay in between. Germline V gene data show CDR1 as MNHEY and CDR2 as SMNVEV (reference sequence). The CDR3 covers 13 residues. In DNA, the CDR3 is TGTGCCAGCAGTTTGACAGGAGTTAATGGCTACACCTTC. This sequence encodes CASSLTGVNGYTF.

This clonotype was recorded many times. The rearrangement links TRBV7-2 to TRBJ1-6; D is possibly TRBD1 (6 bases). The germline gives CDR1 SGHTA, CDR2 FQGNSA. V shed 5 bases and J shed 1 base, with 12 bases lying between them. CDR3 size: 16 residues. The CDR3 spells CASSLQGRSYNSPLHF. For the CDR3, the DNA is TGTGCCAGCAGCCTCCAGGGGAGGTCCTATAATTCACCCCTCCACTTT.

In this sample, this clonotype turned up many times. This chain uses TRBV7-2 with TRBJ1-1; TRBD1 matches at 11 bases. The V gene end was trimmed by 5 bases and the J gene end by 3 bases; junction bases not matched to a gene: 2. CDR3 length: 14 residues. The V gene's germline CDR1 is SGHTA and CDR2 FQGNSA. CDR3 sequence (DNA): TGTGCCAGCAGCCGGGACAGGGGGGACACTGAAGCTTTCTTT. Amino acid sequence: CASSRDRGDTEAFF. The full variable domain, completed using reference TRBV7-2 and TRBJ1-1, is GAGVSQSPSNKVTEKGKDVELRCDPISGHTALYWYRQSLGQGLEFLIYFQGNSAPDKSGLPSDRFSAERTGGSVSTLTIQRTQQEDSAVYLCASSRDRGDTEAFFGQGTRLTVV.

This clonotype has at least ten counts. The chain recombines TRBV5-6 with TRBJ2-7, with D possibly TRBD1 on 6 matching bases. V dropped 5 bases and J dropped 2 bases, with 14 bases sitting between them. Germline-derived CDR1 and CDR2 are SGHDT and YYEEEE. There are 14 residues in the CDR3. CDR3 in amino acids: CASSFYRDTYEQYF. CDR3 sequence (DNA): TGTGCCAGCAGTTTCTACCGGGACACCTACGAGCAGTACTTC.

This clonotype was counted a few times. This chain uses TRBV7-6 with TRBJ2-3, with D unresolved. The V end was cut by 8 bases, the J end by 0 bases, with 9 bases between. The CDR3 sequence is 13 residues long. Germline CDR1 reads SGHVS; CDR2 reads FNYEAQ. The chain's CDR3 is CASSDPSTDTQYF. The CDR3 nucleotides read TGTGCCAGCTCCGATCCGAGCACAGATACGCAGTATTTT.

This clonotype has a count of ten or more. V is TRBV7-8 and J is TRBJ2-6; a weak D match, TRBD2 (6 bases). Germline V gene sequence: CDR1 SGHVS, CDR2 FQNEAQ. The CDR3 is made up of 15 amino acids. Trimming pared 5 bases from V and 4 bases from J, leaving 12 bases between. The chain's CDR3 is CASSPYTSGANVLTF. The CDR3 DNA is TGTGCCAGCAGCCCCTACACTAGCGGGGCCAACGTCCTGACTTTC.

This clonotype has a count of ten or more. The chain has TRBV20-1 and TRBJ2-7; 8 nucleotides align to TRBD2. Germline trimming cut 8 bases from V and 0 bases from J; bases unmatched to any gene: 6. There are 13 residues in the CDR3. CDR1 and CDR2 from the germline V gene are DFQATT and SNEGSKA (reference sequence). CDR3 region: CSFSGEHSYEQYF. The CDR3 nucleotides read TGCAGTTTTAGCGGGGAGCACTCCTACGAGCAGTACTTC.

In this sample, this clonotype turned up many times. Here the CDR3 DNA reads TGCGCCAGCAGCCCCGTGGACGGTGACAATGAGCAGTTCTTC. It translates to CASSPVDGDNEQFF. This chain uses TRBV4-3 with TRBJ2-1; D is unclear. The CDR3 consists of 14 residues. The V end was cut by 4 bases, the J end by 5 bases, with 12 bases between. The germline V gene encodes CDR1 LGHNA and CDR2 YSLEER.

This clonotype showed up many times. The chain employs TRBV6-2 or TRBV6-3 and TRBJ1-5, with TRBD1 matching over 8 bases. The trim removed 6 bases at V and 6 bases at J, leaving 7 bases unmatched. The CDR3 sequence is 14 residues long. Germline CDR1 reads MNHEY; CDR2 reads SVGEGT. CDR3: CASSFDRGPQPQHF. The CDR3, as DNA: TGTGCCAGCAGCTTCGACAGGGGCCCTCAGCCCCAGCATTTT.

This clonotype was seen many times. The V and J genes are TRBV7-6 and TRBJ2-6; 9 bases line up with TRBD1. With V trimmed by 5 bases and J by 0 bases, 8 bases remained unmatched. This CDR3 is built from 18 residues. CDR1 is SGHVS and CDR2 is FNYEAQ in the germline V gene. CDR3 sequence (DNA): TGTGCCAGCAGCAAAGCCGGGACAGGGTCCTCTGGGGCCAACGTCCTGACTTTC. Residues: CASSKAGTGSSGANVLTF.

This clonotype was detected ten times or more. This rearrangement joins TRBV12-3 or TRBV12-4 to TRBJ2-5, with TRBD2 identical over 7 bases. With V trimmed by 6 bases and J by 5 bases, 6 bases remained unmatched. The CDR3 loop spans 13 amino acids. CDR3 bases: TGTGCCAGCAGAGGACTAGTTTCGGAGACCCAGTACTTC. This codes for CASRGLVSETQYF.

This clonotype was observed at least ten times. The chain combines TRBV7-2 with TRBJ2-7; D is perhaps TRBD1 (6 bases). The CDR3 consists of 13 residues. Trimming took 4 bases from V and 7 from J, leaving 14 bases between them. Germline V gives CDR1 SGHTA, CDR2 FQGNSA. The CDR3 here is CASSWDNPWEQYF. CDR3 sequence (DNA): TGTGCCAGCAGCTGGGACAATCCTTGGGAGCAGTACTTC.

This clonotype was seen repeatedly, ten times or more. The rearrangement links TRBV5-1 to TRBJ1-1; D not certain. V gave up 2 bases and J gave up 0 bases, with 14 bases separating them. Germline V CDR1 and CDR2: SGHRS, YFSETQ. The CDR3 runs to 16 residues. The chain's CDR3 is CASSFGRIFMNTEAFF. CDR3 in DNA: TGCGCCAGCAGCTTCGGAAGGATATTCATGAACACTGAAGCTTTCTTT.

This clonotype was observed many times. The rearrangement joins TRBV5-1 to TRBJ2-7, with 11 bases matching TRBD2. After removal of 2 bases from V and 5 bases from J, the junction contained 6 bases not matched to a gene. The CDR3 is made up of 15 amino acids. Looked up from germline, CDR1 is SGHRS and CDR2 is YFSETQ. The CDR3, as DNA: TGCGCCAGCAGCTTCGGGACTAGCGGAAATAACGAGCAGTACTTC. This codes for CASSFGTSGNNEQYF.